The clone carrying this TCR beta chain was recorded a few times. Its cognate antigen is unknown. The authors extracted at least 5 micrograms of total RNA per sample. This sample stems from a study of blood T cells in healthy people across ages. Findings and limits, study-wide: The recorded TCR beta diversity per million T cells decreased in a roughly linear manner with age. Naive T cell percentage by flow cytometry tracked strongly with beta diversity. Unsorted PBMCs prevented conclusive naive versus antigen-experienced comparison.

With a J-beta primer mix and a sample-barcoded 5' primer, a second PCR ran roughly 7 to 11 cycles. TCRdb recomputed calls from the 5' RACE reads with MiXCR, one row per CDR3 protein. Of 1.2 million to 1.5 million distinct CDR3 sequences detected, almost 60% appear once; the ten largest clones hold 6.5% to 8.5%. The CDR3 runs 15 residues. Trimming removed 6 bases from V and 1 base from J, with 16 bases in between. The chain carries TRBV12-3 or TRBV12-4 and TRBJ2-7, with D possibly being TRBD2 (5 bases). The sequencing sample was made of blood. The clonotype was recovered from a young man in good health. This CDR3 reads CASSSPLGLSYEQYF. The CDR3 DNA sequence: TGTGCCAGCAGCTCCCCCCTCGGACTTTCCTACGAGCAGTACTTC.